This is a list of T cell receptor beta chains from one sample in a study of blood T cell repertoires in COVID-19. Generated by immunoSEQ multiplex PCR, the TCRdb table keeps only in-frame clones and is missing some. The table shows a few hundred thousand clones, with 70% to 90% occurring only once. Source material: PBMCs or T cells enriched from blood (not recorded which). The source is a woman aged 25 to 39 who had recovered from COVID-19. The CDR3 runs from the conserved cysteine through the conserved F or W. D genes are given only for firm matches. The listing skips clone size in some rows; elsewhere it reads once, few, many or a size class.

TRBD1	TRBV19	TRBJ2-5	.	CASSIVGTGQETQYF	TGTGCCAGTAGTATAGTTGGGACAGGACAAGAGACCCAGTACTTC
.	TRBV7-8	TRBJ2-7	once	CASSYHREGREQYF	TGTGCCAGCAGCTACCACAGGGAGGGGCGCGAGCAGTACTTC
.	TRBV5-4	TRBJ1-4	.	CASGDWGRNEKLFF	TGTGCCAGCGGGGACTGGGGCCGTAATGAAAAACTGTTTTTT
.	TRBV4-3	TRBJ1-6	.	CASSQDGNSPLHF	TGCGCCAGCAGCCAAGACGGGAATTCACCCCTCCACTTT
.	TRBV6-5	TRBJ1-1	.	CASRYSTEAFF	TGTGCCAGCAGGTATAGCACTGAAGCTTTCTTT
TRBD1	TRBV15	TRBJ1-5	.	CATSRDREGIGNQPQHF	TGTGCCACCAGCCGAGACAGGGAAGGGATCGGCAATCAGCCCCAGCATTTT
.	TRBV4-1	TRBJ1-1	.	CASSQRVDTEAFF	TGCGCCAGCAGCCAGCGGGTGGACACTGAAGCTTTCTTT
.	TRBV30	TRBJ1-1	once	CAWSVRGVLNTEAFF	TGTGCCTGGAGTGTCCGTGGAGTGTTGAACACTGAAGCTTTCTTT
.	TRBV5-1	TRBJ1-5	medium-sized	CASSLEGDKPQHF	TGCGCCAGCAGCTTGGAAGGAGATAAGCCCCAGCATTTT
.	TRBV5-1	TRBJ1-6	.	CASSLVGDGSPLHF	TGCGCCAGCAGCTTGGTAGGGGATGGGTCACCCCTCCACTTT
.	TRBV6-5	TRBJ1-5	.	CASSPLDRFNQPQHF	TGTGCCAGCAGCCCCTTAGACAGGTTCAATCAGCCCCAGCATTTT
.	TRBV6-5	TRBJ1-2	.	CASKRGISWGYTF	TGTGCCAGCAAAAGAGGGATCTCCTGGGGCTACACCTTC
TRBD1	TRBV11-3	TRBJ1-1	.	CASSLGGVRGDTEAFF	TGTGCCAGCAGCTTAGGAGGCGTCAGGGGGGACACTGAAGCTTTCTTT
.	TRBV29-1	TRBJ1-1	.	CSVDVKFGEAFF	TGCAGCGTTGATGTAAAGTTCGGTGAAGCTTTCTTT
.	TRBV7-2	TRBJ1-3	.	CASSLGQANTIYF	TGTGCCAGCAGCTTAGGCCAGGCTAACACCATATATTTT
TRBD2	TRBV5-1	TRBJ2-5	once	CASSLSREGETQYF	TGCGCCAGCAGCTTGTCTAGGGAGGGAGAGACCCAGTACTTC
.	TRBV7-6	TRBJ1-1	few	CASSLSAPNDRMNTEAFF	TGTGCCAGCAGCTTATCGGCCCCTAACGACAGGATGAACACTGAAGCTTTCTTT
TRBD1	TRBV7-9	TRBJ1-6	.	CASSSTGQGRNSPLHF	TGTGCCAGCAGCTCGACCGGACAGGGGCGAAATTCACCCCTCCACTTT
TRBD1	TRBV7-9	TRBJ1-3	few	CASSPRQGSSGNTIYF	TGTGCCAGCAGCCCAAGACAGGGTTCCTCTGGAAACACCATATATTTT
.	TRBV9	TRBJ1-1	.	CASSPRGSNTEAFF	TGTGCCAGCAGCCCCCGAGGCAGCAACACTGAAGCTTTCTTT
TRBD1	TRBV7-2	TRBJ1-2	.	CASSSGTGGFGYTF	TGTGCCAGCAGCTCCGGGACAGGGGGCTTTGGCTACACCTTC
TRBD1	TRBV19	TRBJ1-1	.	CASSIAGGDTEAFF	TGTGCCAGTAGTATCGCAGGGGGAGACACTGAAGCTTTCTTT
.	TRBV4-1	TRBJ2-5	.	CASSQDGSSGETQYF	TGCGCCAGCAGCCAAGATGGGAGCTCTGGGGAGACCCAGTACTTC
.	TRBV5-1	TRBJ1-1	.	CASSSGQTEAFF	TGCGCCAGCAGCTCAGGACAGACTGAAGCTTTCTTT
.	TRBV4-1	TRBJ1-5	.	CASSQLKEERVVNQPQHF	TGCGCCAGCAGCCAACTAAAGGAAGAGAGGGTGGTAAATCAGCCCCAGCATTTT
.	TRBV3-1/TRBV3-2	TRBJ1-4	.	CASSHRVEKLFF	TGTGCCAGCAGCCACAGGGTTGAAAAACTGTTTTTT
TRBD1	TRBV4-2	TRBJ1-5	.	CASSQYGQGAGQPQHF	TGTGCCAGCAGCCAATACGGACAGGGGGCTGGACAGCCCCAGCATTTT
.	TRBV13	TRBJ2-3	.	CASSPRLGRGPATDTQYF	TGTGCCAGCAGCCCGCGTTTGGGGCGGGGGCCCGCCACAGATACGCAGTATTTT
TRBD1	TRBV3-1/TRBV3-2	TRBJ1-2	.	CASSTTGFGYTF	TGTGCCAGCAGCACGACAGGGTTCGGCTACACCTTC
.	TRBV7-9	TRBJ2-5	.	CASSGGGPQTQYF	TGTGCCAGCAGCGGGGGGGGCCCGCAGACCCAGTACTTC
.	TRBV19	TRBJ1-6	.	CASKGSRTDNSPLHF	TGTGCCAGTAAGGGCTCACGGACAGATAATTCACCCCTCCACTTT
.	TRBV4-1	TRBJ1-2	few	CASSQDEGGAGGYTF	TGCGCCAGCAGCCAAGATGAAGGGGGGGCGGGAGGCTACACCTTC
TRBD1	TRBV27	TRBJ1-1	.	CASSAITGVGTEAFF	TGTGCCAGCAGTGCCATAACAGGGGTAGGGACTGAAGCTTTCTTT
TRBD1	TRBV19	TRBJ2-1	.	CASSTIRGSYNEQFF	TGTGCCAGTAGTACCATCAGGGGGTCCTACAATGAGCAGTTCTTC
TRBD2	TRBV3-1/TRBV3-2	TRBJ2-5	.	CASSHQAGGLQGETQYF	TGTGCCAGCAGCCACCAAGCGGGGGGCTTACAGGGGGAGACCCAGTACTTC
TRBD1	TRBV2	TRBJ1-1	.	CASSTFPGQRVMNTEAFF	TGTGCCAGCAGCACATTTCCGGGACAGAGGGTCATGAACACTGAAGCTTTCTTT
TRBD1	TRBV15	TRBJ1-5	.	CATSQDRGYQPQHF	TGTGCCACCAGCCAAGACAGGGGTTATCAGCCCCAGCATTTT
TRBD1	TRBV6-5	TRBJ2-7	.	CASSYRQGQMYEQYF	TGTGCCAGCAGTTATAGGCAGGGACAGATGTACGAGCAGTACTTC
.	TRBV7-8	TRBJ1-6	few	CASSLGGSPNSPLHF	TGTGCCAGCAGCTTAGGCGGCAGTCCTAATTCACCCCTCCACTTT
TRBD2	TRBV18	TRBJ2-4	.	CASSTGLAGAEAKNIQYF	TGTGCCAGCTCGACCGGACTAGCGGGGGCGGAGGCCAAAAACATTCAGTACTTC
.	TRBV30	TRBJ1-2	.	CAWSDFSGYTF	TGTGCCTGGAGTGATTTTTCGGGCTACACCTTC
TRBD1	TRBV5-1	TRBJ2-7	.	CASSDDRGEQYF	TGCGCCAGCAGCGACGACAGGGGAGAGCAGTACTTC
TRBD1	TRBV5-6	TRBJ1-2	.	CASRPLAHRGGSYGYTF	TGTGCCAGCAGGCCCCTTGCCCACAGGGGAGGAAGCTATGGCTACACCTTC
.	TRBV30	TRBJ1-5	.	CAWSGQAVNQPQHF	TGTGCCTGGAGTGGACAGGCCGTTAATCAGCCCCAGCATTTT
TRBD1	TRBV5-6	TRBJ1-2	.	CASSLIRTGGNYGYTF	TGTGCCAGCAGCTTGATAAGAACAGGGGGGAACTATGGCTACACCTTC
TRBD1	TRBV6-1	TRBJ1-1	.	CASSRTGSTEAFF	TGTGCCAGCAGTCGGACAGGGAGCACTGAAGCTTTCTTT
.	TRBV4-3	TRBJ1-3	.	CASSQDPRGGSSGNTIYF	TGCGCCAGCAGCCAAGATCCCCGGGGGGGGAGCTCTGGAAACACCATATATTTT
.	TRBV5-5	TRBJ2-1	.	CASNFVGHWADNEQFF	TGTGCCAGCAACTTCGTGGGTCATTGGGCCGACAATGAGCAGTTCTTC
.	TRBV5-1	TRBJ2-5	.	CASSLQPEETQYF	TGCGCCAGCAGCTTGCAACCAGAAGAGACCCAGTACTTC
.	TRBV24-1	TRBJ1-3	.	CATSADSSGNTIYF	TGTGCCACCAGTGCGGACAGCTCTGGAAACACCATATATTTT
.	TRBV5-1	TRBJ1-1	.	CASSLAGSEAFF	TGCGCCAGCAGCTTGGCCGGGTCAGAAGCTTTCTTT
.	TRBV6-1	TRBJ2-1	.	CASSGRTRGSVYNEQFF	TGTGCCAGCAGTGGGCGGACACGGGGGAGTGTCTACAATGAGCAGTTCTTC
.	TRBV5-4	TRBJ2-7	.	CASSLTPGHYYEQYF	TGTGCCAGCAGCTTAACCCCCGGACACTATTACGAGCAGTACTTC
TRBD1	TRBV10-3	TRBJ1-1	.	CAIGEGAGTEAFF	TGTGCCATCGGCGAGGGGGCGGGCACTGAAGCTTTCTTT
.	TRBV6-5	TRBJ1-5	.	CASSYGRNQPQHF	TGTGCCAGCAGTTACGGCAGAAATCAGCCCCAGCATTTT